These 10 T cell receptor beta chains were sequenced from one sample in a study of cytomegalovirus exposure and HLA in healthy donors. PCR employed 60 Vbeta and 13 Jbeta primers. Using immunoSEQ multiplex PCR, the repertoire was profiled, and TCRdb retains in-frame clones only, with some absent. The table lists over 200,000 clones, about 80% of them singletons, with roughly 0.58% in the top ten. Source material: PBMCs. The receptors stem from a woman between 35 and 50 years old in good health and CMV-seronegative.

J is TRBJ1-6 and V is TRBV27; D not resolved. The germline gives CDR1 MNHEY, CDR2 SMNVEV (reference sequence). The CDR3 consists of 15 residues. Trimming cost V 7 bases and J 0 bases, with 10 bases left between them. CDR3: CASTPRVSYNSPLHF. The CDR3 coding sequence is TGTGCCAGCACCCCCCGGGTCTCCTATAATTCACCCCTCCACTTT.

The chain recombines TRBV4-2 with TRBJ2-3, with 16 nucleotides matching TRBD2. Trimming at V came to 10 bases and at J to 5 bases, leaving 12 bases not matched to a gene. CDR3 size: 17 residues. Germline loops: CDR1 LGHNA, CDR2 YNFKEQ. The CDR3 spells CATDSGTSGGAGDTQYF. CDR3 DNA: TGTGCCACCGACTCCGGGACTAGCGGGGGGGCGGGAGATACGCAGTATTTT.

This clone has a handful of counts. The V call is TRBV6-6, the J call TRBJ2-7; D gene ambiguous. The V gene lost 0 bases and the J gene lost 0 bases, with 6 bases spanning the gap. CDR3 length equals 14 residues. Germline assignment: CDR1 MNHNY and CDR2 SVGAGI (reference sequence). CDR3 in amino acids: CASSYSHISYEQYF. The CDR3 DNA is TGTGCCAGCAGTTACTCCCACATCTCCTACGAGCAGTACTTC.

To note about this clone: Other DNA sequences from this sample encode an identical CDR3 as well. This chain links TRBV6-5 with TRBJ1-2; possible D gene TRBD1, 5 bases. The germline V and J ends were trimmed by 2 bases and 2 bases, with 6 bases remaining between them. CDR1 is MNHEY and CDR2 is SVGAGI in the germline V gene. The CDR3 totals 13 residues. In nucleotides, the CDR3 is TGTGCCAGCAGTTACGGGGGGAACTATGGCTACACCTTC. Protein product: CASSYGGNYGYTF.

About this clone: The same CDR3 is also encoded by other DNA sequences in this sample. DNA of the CDR3: TGTGCCTGGAGTGTGCTAGCGGGGAGTGAGACCCAGTACTTC. Its translation is CAWSVLAGSETQYF. The genes are TRBV30 and TRBJ2-5, with 9 bases lining up with TRBD2. The V and J ends lost 0 bases and 5 bases, in that order; junction bases with no gene match: 4. Germline V gives CDR1 GTSNPN, CDR2 SVGIG (reference sequence). The CDR3 consists of 14 residues.

The chain is built from TRBV7-8 and TRBJ1-1; 7 bases fit TRBD1. The length of the CDR3 is 14 residues. V lost 0 bases and J lost 11; bases outside the gene matches: 9. Germline V gives CDR1 SGHVS, CDR2 FQNEAQ. The CDR3 bases are TGTGCCAGCAGCTTAGCGGGGACAGCTCCCTTGGCTTTCTTT. Its translation is CASSLAGTAPLAFF.

The gene calls are TRBV5-6 and TRBJ1-6, with TRBD1 as a possible D gene (6 bases). Germline-derived CDR1 and CDR2 are SGHDT and YYEEEE. Trimming took off 1 base at V and 9 bases at J, with 17 bases between the two ends. This CDR3 has 16 amino acids. CDR3 loop: CASSLTQGWSGSPLHF. CDR3 nucleotides: TGTGCCAGCAGCTTGACCCAGGGGTGGTCGGGTTCACCCCTCCACTTT.

This clone was seen a handful of times. V gene TRBV10-2 combines with J gene TRBJ2-2; TRBD2 might be the D (6 bases). Germline lookup yields CDR1 WSHSY and CDR2 SAAADI. Between the trimmed V and J ends, which lost 3 bases and 5 bases, there was a span of 7 bases. The CDR3 loop spans 13 amino acids. The CDR3 sequence: CASSDAGTGELFF. CDR3 DNA: TGCGCCAGCAGTGATGCGGGGACCGGGGAGCTGTTTTTT.

This sequence joins TRBV19 and TRBJ2-3, with 7 bases fitting TRBD1. The length of the CDR3 is 13 residues. The V gene's germline CDR1 is LNHDA and CDR2 SQIVND (reference sequence). V shed 9 bases, J shed 2 bases, and the junction held 5 bases outside the gene matches. In nucleotides, the CDR3 is TGTGCCAGCCGGGACAGAGACACAGATACGCAGTATTTT. Translating it yields CASRDRDTDTQYF.

This clone came up a few times. The gene calls are TRBV7-9 and TRBJ2-7, with D possibly matching TRBD1 (6 bases). The length of the CDR3 is 13 residues. Germline V lookup: CDR1 SEHNR, CDR2 FQNEAQ (reference sequence). The germline V and J ends were trimmed by 5 bases and 6 bases, with 14 bases remaining between them. As DNA, the CDR3 is TGTGCCAGCAGCCCTTGGGACATTAGCGAGCAGTACTTC. Amino acid sequence: CASSPWDISEQYF.